This T cell receptor (beta chain) was recovered during a study of cytotoxic CD8 clonotypes in ibrutinib-treated CLL. Cryopreserved PBMCs yielded approximately 2 micrograms of genomic DNA for TCR beta libraries. This clone was observed a handful of times. Only in-frame clones appear in the TCRdb table, and some are missing; sequencing was by immunoSEQ multiplex PCR. The top ten clones hold 15% of a sample with hundreds of thousands of clones, 70% of them seen once. The TCR originated in a human donor with chronic lymphocytic leukemia. Sequenced material: PBMCs, taken after 24 months of ibrutinib treatment.

The CDR3 is CASSPWRALGSSYEQYF. In nucleotides, the CDR3 is TGTGCCAGCAGCCCATGGAGGGCTCTAGGATCTTCCTACGAGCAGTACTTC. The chain recombines TRBV7-2 with TRBJ2-7; possible D gene TRBD2, 6 bases. CDR3 length: 17 amino acids. Trimming removed 5 bases at V and 1 base at J, with 21 bases between. Germline lookup yields CDR1 SGHTA and CDR2 FQGNSA.